The clone carrying this T cell receptor (beta chain) was picked up many times. Its antigen is undetermined. The CDR3 end lies 3 residues beyond the end of the read and is filled in from the germline J gene. Per germline, CDR1 SGHTA and CDR2 FQGNSA. After removal of 3 bases from V and 1 base from J, the junction contained 5 bases not matched to a gene. This CDR3 is 15 amino acids long. The source of the sample is a study of T cell clonality in common variable immunodeficiency. Study outcomes and limitations: Patient heterogeneity in the CVID cohort limited correlations between repertoire features and clinical complications. Fewer TCRbeta clones were shared among CVID subjects than controls.

Profiled with immunoSEQ multiplex PCR; TCRdb holds only in-frame clones, not every one. The sample shows about 35,000 clones, no singletons; the ten largest hold 2.5% to 3%. The specimen sequenced was peripheral blood mononuclear cells. The clonotype was recovered from a person aged 18 to 75 in good health. The V gene is TRBV7-2, the J gene TRBJ1-1; 7 nucleotides match TRBD1. CDR3 protein: CASSFSGTANTEAFF. CDR3 DNA (partial): TGTGCCAGCAGCTTCTCGGGGACAGCGAACACTGAA.